This T cell receptor (beta chain) is from a study of T cells in Graves' hyperthyroidism and ophthalmopathy. Graves' hyperthyroidism was deemed stable absent ophthalmopathy progression within 18 months. Disease duration under 2 months; hyperthyroidism patients were aged 18 to 65. A patient was excluded if there was uncontrolled infection, other autoimmune disease, pregnancy or lactation. Diagnoses were established using clinical symptoms, serum thyroxine and TRAb, thyroid ultrasound and orbital computed tomography. This CDR3 spans 16 amino acids. Germline assignment: CDR1 LNHNV and CDR2 YYDKDF (reference sequence). Notes on this clonotype: A read error is possible here, since a much larger clone lies one base away.

TCR beta CDR3 sequences were amplified from RNA transcripts. During a first-round RT-PCR of the TCR CDR3, the HTBI primer set was used. TCRdb used MiXCR to reprocess the multiplex PCR reads, holding one entry per CDR3 protein. The table includes about 560,000 distinct CDR3 sequences, around 15% detected once. The rearrangement joins TRBV15 to TRBJ2-1; 11 bases line up with TRBD2. Sequenced: blood. The clonotype was recovered from a woman younger than 30 with Graves' hyperthyroidism. CDR3 nucleotides: TGTGCCACCCGCAGAGATCTAGCGGGGGGCCTAAATGAGCAGTTCTTC. The encoded protein is CATRRDLAGGLNEQFF.